This T cell receptor beta chain was profiled in a study of blood T cell repertoires in COVID-19. Study at large: Samples taken during acute and convalescent COVID-19 were collected in the United States, Italy and Spain. T cells, B-cell-depleted T cells, or PBMCs provided the cDNA or gDNA that served as material.

Per the germline V gene, CDR1 is SEHNR and CDR2 is FQNEAQ (reference sequence). The CDR3 is 12 amino acids. V was pared by 5 bases and J by 8 bases, with 9 bases between. Under the authors' procedure: By means of reference gene primer amplification, nucleated cell counts were estimated. The repertoire was sequenced with immunoSEQ multiplex PCR; TCRdb's copy has only in-frame clones and lacks some. V and J calls and clone size are as listed in that table; D and trimming were resolved from the DNA. This table holds hundreds of thousands of clones, 85% found once. The Seattle patients, enrolled during active infection, were followed longitudinally.

This chain connects TRBV7-9 to TRBJ1-4; D is unclear. The specimen sequenced was peripheral blood. The clonotype originates from a man aged 45-60 years with COVID-19, enrolled during active disease. CDR3 residues: CASSVGSEKLFF. The CDR3 DNA follows: TGTGCCAGCAGCGTAGGTAGCGAAAAACTGTTTTTT.